This T cell receptor (beta chain) was profiled in a study of control samples from healthy donors and cancer patients. This CDR3 is 11 amino acids long. The ends were cut back, 2 bases at V and 5 bases at J, with 4 bases in the middle. CDR1 and CDR2 (germline): SGHVS, FNYEAQ. The data were produced by immunoSEQ multiplex PCR, yet TCRdb's version contains in-frame clones alone and is incomplete. The sample shows over 85,000 clones, about 92% of them seen only once. V is TRBV7-6 and J is TRBJ2-7; no definite D call. The receptor comes from a woman aged 18 to 35 in good health. The sample consisted of blood. The CDR3 nucleotides are TGTGCCAGCAGCTTAACAGACGAGCAGTACTTC. As protein: CASSLTDEQYF.